This T cell receptor beta chain was identified during a study of blood T cell repertoires in COVID-19 (dated by TCRdb to 2020 to 2021). Concerning the study at large: Samples covering the acute and convalescent phases of COVID-19 were provided by collaborators in the United States, Italy and Spain. The material from the prospective study consisted of cDNA or gDNA derived from T cells, B-cell-depleted T cells, or PBMCs. Deeply sampled blood TCRbeta repertoires from subjects exposed to, actively infected with, or recovered from COVID-19 were included in the dataset. The repertoires were released in a freely available public database intended as a resource for research on the immune response to SARS-CoV-2. Samples were obtained from the ongoing ImmuneRACE study (first 160 participants) and from 1,254 subjects provided by 6 global collaborators. A de-identified subject ID, COVID-19 status, age in years and sex were almost always included in the sample metadata. Where HLA class I and class II types were available, the types were taken from metadata supplied by the sample provider, not from assay-based typing. Paper-wide results and their limitations: Clinical and demographic metadata were provided uncurated, with the amount varying by source and participant.

The immunoSEQ Assay, a bias-controlled multiplex PCR, was used to amplify TCRbeta CDR3 regions from genomic DNA. The study's processing was this. The number of nucleated cells in each sample was estimated by amplification of reference gene primers within the assay. Sequence reads were collapsed and filtered to measure the absolute abundance of every unique TCRbeta CDR3 rearrangement. For each sample, productive Simpson clonality was calculated as the square root of Simpson's diversity index over productive rearrangements. The clones in this table, taken by TCRdb from immuneACCESS, are in-frame only. Not every clone is retained; where verified, under half of the shortfall comes from an unresolved V gene, and the cause of the rest is unknown. V and J calls and clone size come straight from that table; D and trimming were deduced from the DNA. Recorded for this sample are hundreds of thousands of clones; around 88% of them occurred a single time. The ten most abundant clones make up more than 8% of the sample.

Note on this clone: Its antigen remains unidentified. Base qualities were left out, and no much larger clone turns up one base away.

Whole blood was collected in K2EDTA tubes by collaborating institutions according to the institutions' own protocols. For TCRbeta analysis, collaborator samples were shipped as frozen whole blood, as isolated PBMCs, or as DNA extracted from either sample type. The CDR3 measures 16 amino acids from cysteine to phenylalanine. The only DNA kept is the CDR3, 48 bases in frame from the first base. Germline trimming: 8 bases from V, 4 bases from J; junction bases outside gene matches: 16. Looking up the germline V gene yields CDR1 MDHEN and CDR2 SYDVKM. The rearrangement combines TRBV28 with TRBJ2-7; TRBD1 matches 8 bases in the middle. The TCR was taken from a woman in her forties or fifties with acute or convalescent COVID-19. The specimen was peripheral blood. The CDR3 protein is CASAGQGVSGTYEQYF. The DNA sequence is as follows: TGTGCCAGCGCTGGACAGGGTGTAAGTGGGACATACGAGCAGTACTTC.